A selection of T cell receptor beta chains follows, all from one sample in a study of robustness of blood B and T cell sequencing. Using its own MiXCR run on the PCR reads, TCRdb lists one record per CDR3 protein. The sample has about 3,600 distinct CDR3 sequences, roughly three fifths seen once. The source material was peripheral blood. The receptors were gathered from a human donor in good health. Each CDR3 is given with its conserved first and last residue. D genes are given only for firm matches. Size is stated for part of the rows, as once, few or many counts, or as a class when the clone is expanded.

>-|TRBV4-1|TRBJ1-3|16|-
CASSQQHIFSGNTIYF
TGCGCCAGCAGCCAACAACACATTTTCTCTGGAAACACCATATATTTT
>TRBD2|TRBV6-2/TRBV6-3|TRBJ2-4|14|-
CASSSGAGENIQYF
TGTGCCAGCAGTTCCGGAGCGGGGGAAAACATTCAGTACTTC
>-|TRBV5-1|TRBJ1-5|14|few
CASSLGDGNQPQHF
TGCGCCAGCAGCTTGGGAGATGGGAATCAGCCCCAGCATTTT
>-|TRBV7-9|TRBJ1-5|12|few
CASSFGNQPQHF
TGTGCCAGCAGCTTTGGGAATCAGCCCCAGCATTTT
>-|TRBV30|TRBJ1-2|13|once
CAWSPRQAYGYTF
TGTGCCTGGAGTCCGCGACAAGCCTATGGCTACACCTTC
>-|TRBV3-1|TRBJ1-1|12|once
CASSQAGSEAFF
TGTGCCAGCAGCCAGGCCGGATCTGAAGCTTTCTTT
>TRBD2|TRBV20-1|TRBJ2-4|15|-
CSASGSGGAPTLQYF
TGCAGTGCTAGCGGAAGCGGGGGGGCCCCTACCCTTCAGTACTTC
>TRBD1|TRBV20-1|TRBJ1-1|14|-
CSASLGQGNTEAFF
TGCAGTGCTAGCCTAGGACAGGGCAACACTGAAGCTTTCTTT
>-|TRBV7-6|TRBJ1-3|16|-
CASSPQGPSSGNTIYF
TGTGCCAGCAGCCCTCAGGGACCCAGCTCTGGAAACACCATATATTTT
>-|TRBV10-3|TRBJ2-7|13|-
CAISERGSYEQYF
TGTGCCATCAGTGAAAGGGGCTCCTACGAGCAGTACTTC
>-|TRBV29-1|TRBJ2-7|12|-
CSVGGRLNEQYF
TGCAGCGTCGGTGGGCGCCTGAACGAGCAGTACTTC
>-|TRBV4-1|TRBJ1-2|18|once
CASSQEGAGPPLNYGYTF
TGCGCCAGCAGCCAAGAGGGGGCAGGGCCTCCTCTTAACTATGGCTACACCTTC
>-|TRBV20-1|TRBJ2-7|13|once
CSARDPAISQQYF
TGCAGTGCTAGAGATCCGGCGATTTCCCAGCAGTACTTC
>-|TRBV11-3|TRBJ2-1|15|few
CASSFNLQVYNEQFF
TGTGCCAGCAGCTTTAACTTGCAGGTATACAATGAGCAGTTCTTC
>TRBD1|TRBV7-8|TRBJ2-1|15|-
CASNPGQGTYNEQFF
TGTGCCAGCAACCCGGGACAGGGGACTTACAATGAGCAGTTCTTC
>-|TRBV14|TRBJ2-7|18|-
CASSQDWGTAQGGGEQYF
TGTGCCAGCAGCCAAGATTGGGGGACAGCCCAGGGAGGGGGCGAGCAGTACTTC
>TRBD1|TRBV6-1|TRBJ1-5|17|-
CASRPGQGAPSNQPQHF
TGTGCCAGCAGACCGGGACAGGGGGCTCCCAGCAATCAGCCCCAGCATTTT
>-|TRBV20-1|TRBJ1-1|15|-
CSAGVEGRANTEAFF
TGCAGTGCTGGGGTGGAAGGCAGGGCCAACACTGAAGCTTTCTTT
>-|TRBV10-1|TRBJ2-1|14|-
CASSGGISRNEQFF
TGCGCCAGCAGTGGAGGAATTAGTAGGAATGAGCAGTTCTTC
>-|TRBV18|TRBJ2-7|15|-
CASSSTTGDRYEQYF
TGTGCCAGCTCATCAACGACGGGGGATCGTTACGAGCAGTACTTC
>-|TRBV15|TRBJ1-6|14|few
CATSRAGDNSPLHF
TGTGCCACCAGCAGAGCAGGGGATAATTCACCCCTCCACTTT
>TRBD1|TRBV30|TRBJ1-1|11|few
CASGGDTEAFF
TGTGCCTCAGGGGGGGACACTGAAGCTTTCTTT